Shown below are 21 T cell receptor beta chains from a single sample sequenced in a study of OX40 agonist ivuxolimab in advanced cancers. Using immunoSEQ multiplex PCR, the repertoire was profiled, and TCRdb retains in-frame clones only, with some absent. The sample carries some 25,000 clones, about four fifths recorded once. This specimen consisted of CD4+ or CD8+ T cells sorted from blood, obtained in a trial of the OX40 agonist ivuxolimab. The receptors were sampled from an adult with an advanced solid tumor such as melanoma, head and neck, liver or kidney cancer.

Points on this clone: Additional DNA sequences in this sample encode the identical CDR3. The chain couples TRBV6-5 to TRBJ2-1; D possibly uses TRBD1 or TRBD2 (5 bases each). CDR3 length equals 15 residues. Trimming pared 3 bases from V and 6 bases from J, leaving 15 bases between. Germline V gene sequence: CDR1 MNHEY, CDR2 SVGAGI. CDR3 nucleotides: TGTGCCAGCAGTTATGAGGGACCAGGTCCCAATGAGCAGTTCTTC. Protein: CASSYEGPGPNEQFF.

This rearrangement joins TRBV7-2 to TRBJ2-3, with D perhaps given as TRBD1 or TRBD2 (5 bases each). The CDR3 contains 13 residues. Germline V gene lookup returns CDR1 SGHTA and CDR2 FQGNSA. The V gene lost 5 bases and the J gene lost 6 bases, with 12 bases spanning the gap. CDR3 residues: CASSRDVRDTQYF. CDR3 DNA: TGTGCCAGCAGCCGGGACGTCCGTGATACGCAGTATTTT.

The chain has TRBV7-9 and TRBJ2-3; 14 bases fit TRBD2. V shed 5 bases, J shed 2 bases, and the junction held 6 bases outside the gene matches. The V gene's germline CDR1 is SEHNR and CDR2 FQNEAQ (reference sequence). This CDR3 contains 17 residues. The CDR3 DNA reads as TGTGCCAGCAGCCCAGGGACTAGCGGGGGAACCACAGATACGCAGTATTTT. The encoded protein is CASSPGTSGGTTDTQYF. Together with reference TRBV7-9 and TRBJ2-3, the CDR3 gives the full variable domain: DTGVSQNPRHKITKRGQNVTFRCDPISEHNRLYWYRQTLGQGPEFLTYFQNEAQLEKSRLLSDRFSAERPKGSFSTLEIQRTEQGDSAMYLCASSPGTSGGTTDTQYFGPGTRLTVL.

This clone came up a few times. This rearrangement joins TRBV7-3 to TRBJ1-2; TRBD1 agrees at 7 bases. Germline assignment: CDR1 SGHTA and CDR2 FQGTGA. CDR3 length: 12 residues. V lost 5 bases and J lost 7; bases outside the gene matches: 4. CDR3 in DNA: TGTGCCAGCAGCAGGGACAGCTCTGGCTACACCTTC. Translating gives CASSRDSSGYTF.

This chain uses TRBV4-2 with TRBJ1-2; 7 nucleotides align to TRBD1. The CDR3 extends over 15 amino acids. Losses at the gene ends were 1 base for V and 9 bases for J; bases not matched to a gene: 11. From germline, CDR1 is LGHNA and CDR2 YNFKEQ. The chain's CDR3 is CASSQGWRDSSRYTF. CDR3 coding DNA: TGTGCCAGCAGCCAAGGATGGCGGGACAGCTCTCGCTACACCTTC.

The rearrangement joins TRBV4-3 to TRBJ1-1, with a weak D call TRBD1 (5 bases). The germline V gene encodes CDR1 LGHNA and CDR2 YSLEER. Trimming took 2 bases from V and 1 from J, leaving 14 bases between them. The CDR3 covers 16 residues. The CDR3 spells CASSQRGYDGNTEAFF. The CDR3 nucleotides are TGCGCCAGCAGCCAAAGGGGATATGATGGGAACACTGAAGCTTTCTTT.

The chain carries TRBV9 and TRBJ2-3; D remains ambiguous. The V end lost 0 bases, the J end lost 7 bases, and 12 bases lay between the germline ends. CDR1 is SGDLS, CDR2 YYNGEE, per germline. The CDR3 runs 14 residues. CDR3 residues: CASSVGGEDHTQYF. CDR3 sequence (DNA): TGTGCCAGCAGCGTAGGCGGCGAGGATCATACGCAGTATTTT.

V usage is TRBV6-1 and J usage is TRBJ2-1; TRBD1 agrees at 10 bases. Germline V gene data show CDR1 as MNHNS and CDR2 as SASEGT. This CDR3 spans 18 amino acids. The V and J ends lost 4 bases and 2 bases, in that order; junction bases with no gene match: 11. CDR3 in amino acids: CASSGASTGTGAYNEQFF. The CDR3 DNA is TGTGCCAGCAGTGGGGCGTCTACCGGGACAGGGGCCTACAATGAGCAGTTCTTC.

J is TRBJ2-7 and V is TRBV27; D ambiguous. Germline V gene sequence: CDR1 MNHEY, CDR2 SMNVEV (reference sequence). Trimming removed 2 bases at V and 2 bases at J, with 10 bases between. This CDR3 has 14 amino acids. The CDR3 coding sequence is TGTGCCAGCAGTTTAGGCCAGGTTGCCTACGAGCAGTACTTC. Residues: CASSLGQVAYEQYF.

This clone has a handful of counts. This chain joins TRBV4-3 and TRBJ2-3, with TRBD2 identical over 7 bases. This CDR3 region has 17 residues. The germline CDR1 and CDR2 sequences are LGHNA and YSLEER. V lost 4 bases, J lost 3 bases, and 13 bases stayed unmatched. Here the CDR3 DNA reads TGCGCCAGCAGCCCCCGTTTTGGGTGGGGGGGAACAGATACGCAGTATTTT. Its translation is CASSPRFGWGGTDTQYF.

This clone was detected only a few times. The chain links TRBV6-5 to TRBJ1-2, with a tentative D call TRBD1 (5 bases). Germline-derived CDR1 and CDR2 are MNHEY and SVGAGI. The V and J ends lost 6 bases and 4 bases respectively, with 15 bases between them. This CDR3 is 14 amino acids long. Here the CDR3 DNA reads TGTGCCAGCAGCTCGGGGGGAGGGCCCTATGGCTACACCTTC. The encoded protein is CASSSGGGPYGYTF.

DNA for the CDR3: TGTGCCAGCAGCTTGGCGTCTAAACAGGGGGCAACCGGGGAGCTGTTTTTT. Its translation is CASSLASKQGATGELFF. The rearrangement uses TRBV7-9 and TRBJ2-2; 9 bases align to TRBD1. The V gene's germline CDR1 is SEHNR and CDR2 FQNEAQ (reference sequence). V was clipped by 3 bases and J by 5 bases; unmatched bases: 10. This CDR3 is built from 17 residues.

The CDR3 sequence is CASSYWAQRSRTEAFF. CDR3 nucleotides: TGTGCCAGCAGTTACTGGGCCCAGAGGAGCCGCACTGAAGCTTTCTTT. This rearrangement joins TRBV6-5 to TRBJ1-1; unclear D gene. CDR1 and CDR2 (germline): MNHEY, SVGAGI. V dropped 1 base and J dropped 4 bases, with 16 bases sitting between them. This CDR3 spans 16 amino acids.

This clone was detected once. CDR3 amino acids: CASSEYIRGPNEKLFF. Here the CDR3 DNA reads TGTGCCAGCAGTGAATATATCCGGGGACCTAATGAAAAACTGTTTTTT. The rearrangement joins TRBV25-1 to TRBJ1-4; D might be TRBD1 (5 bases). CDR3 length equals 16 residues. V was trimmed by 0 bases and J by 3 bases, leaving 11 bases between them. Germline values: CDR1 MGHDK, CDR2 SYGVNS.

The chain employs TRBV11-2 and TRBJ2-1; D gene unclear. V shed 6 bases and J shed 4 bases, with 16 bases lying between them. CDR1 SGHAT and CDR2 FQNNGV come from the germline V gene. The CDR3 length is 15 residues. The CDR3 here is CASSYPLSRYNEQFF. The CDR3 DNA reads as TGTGCCAGCAGTTACCCCCTATCTCGGTACAATGAGCAGTTCTTC. Variable domain in full (rest from reference TRBV11-2 and TRBJ2-1): EAGVAQSPRYKIIEKRQSVAFWCNPISGHATLYWYQQILGQGPKLLIQFQNNGVVDDSQLPKDRFSAERLKGVDSTLKIQPAKLEDSAVYLCASSYPLSRYNEQFFGPGTRLTVL.

This sequence joins TRBV4-2 and TRBJ2-5, with D maybe TRBD2 (7 bases). The CDR3 loop spans 20 amino acids. V was trimmed by 0 bases and J by 1 base, leaving 24 bases between them. Germline values: CDR1 LGHNA, CDR2 YNFKEQ. CDR3 in DNA: TGTGCCAGCAGCCAAGACCCCTCCCTGGGTTTGCGGGGGCCCCAAGAGACCCAGTACTTC. This gives the protein CASSQDPSLGLRGPQETQYF.

The chain recombines TRBV2 with TRBJ1-2; 9 nucleotides line up with TRBD1. With 2 bases clipped from V and 2 bases from J, the junction kept 3 bases outside the gene matches. There are 15 residues in the CDR3. Per the germline V gene, CDR1 is SNHLY and CDR2 is FYNNEI. The CDR3 sequence is CASSEPGQGNYGYTF. The CDR3 DNA sequence: TGTGCCAGCAGTGAACCTGGACAGGGGAACTATGGCTACACCTTC. The full variable domain, with the rest looked up from reference TRBV2 and TRBJ1-2, is EPEVTQTPSHQVTQMGQEVILRCVPISNHLYFYWYRQILGQKVEFLVSFYNNEISEKSEIFDDQFSVERPDGSNFTLKIRSTKLEDSAMYFCASSEPGQGNYGYTFGSGTRLTVV.

The V gene is TRBV27, the J gene TRBJ2-1; the D call may be TRBD1 or TRBD2 (5 bases each). There are 14 residues in the CDR3. V was shortened by 2 bases and J by 4 bases, with 9 bases between the two germline ends. Per germline, CDR1 MNHEY and CDR2 SMNVEV (reference sequence). The CDR3 loop is CASSLEGLYNEQFF. DNA of the CDR3: TGTGCCAGCAGTTTAGAGGGGCTTTACAATGAGCAGTTCTTC.

J is TRBJ2-1 and V is TRBV27, with 12 positions matching TRBD2. Germline V gives CDR1 MNHEY, CDR2 SMNVEV (reference sequence). The CDR3 has 14 amino acids. The trim removed 6 bases at V and 8 bases at J, leaving 5 bases unmatched. CDR3 sequence reads: CASRLAGGQDEQFF. Written as DNA, the CDR3 is TGTGCCAGCAGGCTAGCGGGGGGGCAAGATGAGCAGTTCTTC.

This clone was recorded a few times. The chain carries TRBV9 and TRBJ2-1; D might be TRBD1 (5 bases). V was shortened by 3 bases and J by 7 bases, with 14 bases between the two germline ends. Germline assignment: CDR1 SGDLS and CDR2 YYNGEE. This CDR3 comprises 14 residues. CDR3 protein: CASSEGVGLNEQFF. In DNA form, the CDR3 reads TGTGCCAGCAGCGAAGGGGTTGGGTTAAATGAGCAGTTCTTC.

This clone came up once. The chain combines TRBV10-2 with TRBJ2-5; 15 nucleotides match TRBD2. V lost 2 bases, J lost 5 bases, and 3 bases stayed unmatched. The CDR3 is 16 amino acids. Germline CDR1 WSHSY, CDR2 SAAADI. The CDR3 loop reads CASSEGLAGGGETQYF. The CDR3 coding sequence is TGCGCCAGCAGTGAGGGACTAGCGGGGGGGGGTGAGACCCAGTACTTC.